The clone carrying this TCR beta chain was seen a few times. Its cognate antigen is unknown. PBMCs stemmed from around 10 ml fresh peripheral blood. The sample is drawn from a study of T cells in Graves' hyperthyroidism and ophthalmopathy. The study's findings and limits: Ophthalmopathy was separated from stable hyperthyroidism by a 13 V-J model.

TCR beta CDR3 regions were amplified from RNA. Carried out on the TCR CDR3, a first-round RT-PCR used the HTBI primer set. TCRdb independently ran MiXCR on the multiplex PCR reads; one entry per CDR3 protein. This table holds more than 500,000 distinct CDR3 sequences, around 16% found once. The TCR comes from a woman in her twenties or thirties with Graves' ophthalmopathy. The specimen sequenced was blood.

The CDR3 nucleotides read TGTGCCACCAGCAGAGTGAAGCCTAACACCGGGGAGCTGTTTTTT. This translates into CATSRVKPNTGELFF. This chain uses TRBV15 with TRBJ2-2; D remains unclear. Trimming stripped 1 base from V and 2 bases from J, with 8 bases between. Germline CDR1 reads LNHNV; CDR2 reads YYDKDF (reference sequence). This CDR3 is 15 amino acids long.